This paragraph reports one T cell receptor (beta chain). Its antigen remains unidentified. Healthy bone marrow donors supplied every sample. V trimming: 7 bases; J trimming: 5 bases; junction bases outside the gene matches: 5. The CDR3 spans 12 residues. Per the germline V gene, CDR1 is SGDLS and CDR2 is YYNGEE. The source of the sample is a study of cytomegalovirus exposure and HLA in healthy donors. Study-level background: For the approximately 400 genotyped donors, around 76% fell within the Caucasian-associated ancestry cluster. Study conclusions and caveats: TCR association rates varied by HLA locus in a later analysis, with DRB1 highest and HLA-C lowest. When analyzed later, a missense DCLRE1C variant was found to be linked to TCR beta V- and J-gene trimming.

This PCR relied on a set of 60 Vbeta primers and 13 Jbeta primers. Here immunoSEQ multiplex PCR was the method, and the copy in TCRdb shows in-frame clones only, minus some. The repertoire holds some 150,000 clones, with 80% as singletons. The TCR originated in a woman between 25 and 40 years old in good health and CMV-seronegative. Sequenced material: PBMCs. The V and J genes are TRBV9 and TRBJ1-2, with 7 bases aligning to TRBD1. The DNA for the CDR3 is TGTGCCAGCTTCGACAGGGCTTATGGCTACACCTTC. Translation: CASFDRAYGYTF.